This T cell receptor beta chain is drawn from a study of beta chain features in type 1 diabetes. The investigators reverse transcribed all of the isolated RNA, so they sequenced expressed TCRB transcripts. Assay used: immunoSEQ multiplex PCR; TCRdb lists only in-frame clones, some missing. The sample contains 300,000 to 350,000 clones, 8% of which appear only once. The CDR3 totals 13 residues. Trimming at V came to 4 bases and at J to 2 bases, leaving 1 base not matched to a gene. Germline V lookup: CDR1 MGHDK, CDR2 SYGVNS. This clone was observed at least ten times. This chain connects TRBV25-1 to TRBJ1-2; 7 positions match TRBD1. Sequenced input: central memory CD4+ T cells from blood. This TCR was sampled from a woman aged 18-29 years in good health. Here the CDR3 reads CASSAGQNYGYTF. The CDR3 nucleotides read TGTGCCAGCAGTGCGGGACAGAACTATGGCTACACCTTC.